This entry is about one TCR beta chain. The sample comes from a study of blood T cell repertoires in COVID-19. Assay: immunoSEQ multiplex PCR; the TCRdb copy retains only in-frame clones and omits some. The sample comprises about 74,000 clones, 75% of which are singletons, and over 20% rests with the top ten. CDR3 size: 14 residues. Trimming took 4 bases from V and 1 from J, leaving 8 bases between them. The germline V gene has CDR1 SGHDN and CDR2 FVKESK. J is TRBJ2-1 and V is TRBV14; the D is unclear. The sequence was obtained from a man in his 70s with acute or convalescent COVID-19. Sequencing input: peripheral blood. The CDR3 region has the DNA TGTGCCAGCAGCCGTCTGGCTTCCTACAATGAGCAGTTCTTC. It encodes CASSRLASYNEQFF.